Below, one T cell receptor (beta chain) is given with its context. Its antigen is as yet unknown. The data were obtained in a study of beta chain features in type 1 diabetes. CDR3 length: 16 amino acids. The V gene's germline CDR1 is ENHRY and CDR2 SYGVKD. V dropped 7 bases and J dropped 2 bases, with 21 bases sitting between them. The sequenced template was cDNA made from the entire isolated RNA. Sequencing was performed with immunoSEQ multiplex PCR; in TCRdb, only in-frame clones are kept and a portion is missing. The sample records about 620,000 clones, about a sixth being singletons. Staining for CD45RO/CCR7/CD25/CD127/CD95/CD27 allowed sorting of CD4+ naive, central memory, regulatory and stem cell-like memory cells. Study-wide results and limits: Using cDNA template may skew counts toward highly expressing activated cells. TCRB CDR3 length was moderately but significantly reduced in all four CD4+ subsets of Type 1 diabetes patients.

The rearrangement links TRBV10-3 to TRBJ2-7; D may be TRBD2 (6 bases). The material sequenced was naive CD4+ T cells from blood. The source of this sequence is a man between 18 and 29 years old in good health. The CDR3 bases are TGTGCCATCAATAAGGGGAGGTCCGGGATAACCTACGAGCAGTACTTC. This encodes CAINKGRSGITYEQYF.